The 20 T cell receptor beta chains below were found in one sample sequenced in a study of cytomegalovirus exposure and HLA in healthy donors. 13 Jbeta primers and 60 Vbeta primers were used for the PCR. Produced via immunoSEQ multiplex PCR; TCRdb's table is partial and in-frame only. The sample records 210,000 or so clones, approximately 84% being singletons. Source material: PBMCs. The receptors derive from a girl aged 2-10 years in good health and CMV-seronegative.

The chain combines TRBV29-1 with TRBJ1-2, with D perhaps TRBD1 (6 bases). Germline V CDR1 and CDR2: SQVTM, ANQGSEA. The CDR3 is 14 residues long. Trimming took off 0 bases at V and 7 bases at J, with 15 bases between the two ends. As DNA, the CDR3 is TGCAGCGTTGAAGATTGGGGGGGCGCGGGTGGCTACACCTTC. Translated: CSVEDWGGAGGYTF.

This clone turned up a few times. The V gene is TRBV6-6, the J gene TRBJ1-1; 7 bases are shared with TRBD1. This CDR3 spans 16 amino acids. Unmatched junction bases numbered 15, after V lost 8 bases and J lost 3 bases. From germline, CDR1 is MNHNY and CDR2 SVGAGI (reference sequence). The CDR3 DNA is TGTGCCAGCTGGACTCGACAGGGTTTGGAGGACACTGAAGCTTTCTTT. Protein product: CASWTRQGLEDTEAFF.

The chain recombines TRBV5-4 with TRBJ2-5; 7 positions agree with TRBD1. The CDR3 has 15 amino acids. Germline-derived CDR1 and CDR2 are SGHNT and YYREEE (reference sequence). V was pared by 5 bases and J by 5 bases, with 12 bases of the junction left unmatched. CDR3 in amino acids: CASRIGSGGEETQYF. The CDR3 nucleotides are TGTGCCAGCAGGATTGGGTCAGGGGGAGAGGAGACCCAGTACTTC.

CDR3 sequence: CAWSVSGWQYEQYF. Here the CDR3 DNA reads TGTGCCTGGAGTGTAAGCGGTTGGCAGTACGAGCAGTACTTC. V gene TRBV30 combines with J gene TRBJ2-7; possibly TRBD2 for D (5 bases). The CDR3 contains 14 residues. V shed 0 bases and J shed 4 bases, with 13 bases lying between them. CDR1 is GTSNPN, CDR2 SVGIG, per germline (reference sequence).

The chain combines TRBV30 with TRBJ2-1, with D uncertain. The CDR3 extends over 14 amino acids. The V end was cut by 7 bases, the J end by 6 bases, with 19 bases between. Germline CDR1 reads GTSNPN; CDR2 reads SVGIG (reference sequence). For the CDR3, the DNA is TGTGCCTCTAACTTGCCGGGTCTGGGCAATGAGCAGTTCTTC. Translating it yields CASNLPGLGNEQFF.

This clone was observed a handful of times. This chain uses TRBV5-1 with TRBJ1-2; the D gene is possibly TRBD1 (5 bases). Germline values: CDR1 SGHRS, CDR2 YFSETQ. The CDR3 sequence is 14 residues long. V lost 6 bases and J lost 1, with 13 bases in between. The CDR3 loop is CASKLSGGNYGYTF. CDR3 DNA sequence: TGCGCCAGCAAACTGTCCGGGGGTAACTATGGCTACACCTTC.

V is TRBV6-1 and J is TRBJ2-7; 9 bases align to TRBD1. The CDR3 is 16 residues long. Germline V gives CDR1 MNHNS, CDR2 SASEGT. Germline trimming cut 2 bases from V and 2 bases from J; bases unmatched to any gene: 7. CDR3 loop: CASSESRGTGTYEQYF. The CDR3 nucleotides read TGTGCCAGCAGTGAATCTAGGGGGACAGGGACCTACGAGCAGTACTTC.

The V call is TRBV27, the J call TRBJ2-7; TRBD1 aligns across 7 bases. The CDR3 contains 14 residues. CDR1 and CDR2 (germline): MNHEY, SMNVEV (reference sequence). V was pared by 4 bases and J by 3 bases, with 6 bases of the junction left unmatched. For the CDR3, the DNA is TGTGCCAGCAGTTACAGGGGACCCAACTACGAGCAGTACTTC. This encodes CASSYRGPNYEQYF.

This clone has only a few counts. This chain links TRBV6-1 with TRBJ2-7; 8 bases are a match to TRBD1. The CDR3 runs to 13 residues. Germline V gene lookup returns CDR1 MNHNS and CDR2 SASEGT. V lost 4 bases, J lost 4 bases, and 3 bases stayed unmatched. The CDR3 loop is CASSGTGSYEQYF. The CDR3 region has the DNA TGTGCCAGCAGTGGGACAGGGTCGTACGAGCAGTACTTC.

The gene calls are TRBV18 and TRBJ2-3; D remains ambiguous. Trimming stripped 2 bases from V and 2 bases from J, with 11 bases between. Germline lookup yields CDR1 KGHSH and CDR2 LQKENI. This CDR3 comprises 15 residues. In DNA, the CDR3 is TGTGCCAGCTCACCAGGGCCGTCGTACACAGATACGCAGTATTTT. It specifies CASSPGPSYTDTQYF.

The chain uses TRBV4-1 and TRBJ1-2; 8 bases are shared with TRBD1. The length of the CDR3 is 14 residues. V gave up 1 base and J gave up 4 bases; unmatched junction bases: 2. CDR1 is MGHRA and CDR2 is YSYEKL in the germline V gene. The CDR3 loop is CASSQAGQAYGYTF. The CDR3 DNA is TGCGCCAGCAGCCAAGCGGGACAGGCCTATGGCTACACCTTC.

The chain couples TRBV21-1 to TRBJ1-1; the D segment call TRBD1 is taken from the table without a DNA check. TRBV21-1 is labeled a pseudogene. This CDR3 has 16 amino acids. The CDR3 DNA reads TGTGCCAGCAGCAAAGAAGGAGCAGGGGGTAACACTGAAGCTTTCTTT. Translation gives CASSKEGAGGNTEAFF.

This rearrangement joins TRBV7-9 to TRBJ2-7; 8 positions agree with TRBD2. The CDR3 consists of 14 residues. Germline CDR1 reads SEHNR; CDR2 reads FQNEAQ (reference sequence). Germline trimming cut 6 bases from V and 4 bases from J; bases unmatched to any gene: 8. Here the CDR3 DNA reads TGTGCCAGCAGACGAGCGGGAGACTCGTACGAGCAGTACTTC. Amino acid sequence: CASRRAGDSYEQYF.

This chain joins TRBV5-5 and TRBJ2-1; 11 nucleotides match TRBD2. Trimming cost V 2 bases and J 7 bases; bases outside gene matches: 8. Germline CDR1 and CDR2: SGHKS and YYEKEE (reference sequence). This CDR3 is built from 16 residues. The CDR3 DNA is TGTGCCAGCAGCTTAGGGGGACTAGCGGAGGTAAATGAGCAGTTCTTC. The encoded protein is CASSLGGLAEVNEQFF.

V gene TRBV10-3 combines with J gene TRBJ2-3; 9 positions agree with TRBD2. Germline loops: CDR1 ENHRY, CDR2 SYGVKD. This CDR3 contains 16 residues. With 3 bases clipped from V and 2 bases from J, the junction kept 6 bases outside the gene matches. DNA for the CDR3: TGTGCCATCAGTGACGGTAGCGGGGGATTCACAGATACGCAGTATTTT. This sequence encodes CAISDGSGGFTDTQYF.

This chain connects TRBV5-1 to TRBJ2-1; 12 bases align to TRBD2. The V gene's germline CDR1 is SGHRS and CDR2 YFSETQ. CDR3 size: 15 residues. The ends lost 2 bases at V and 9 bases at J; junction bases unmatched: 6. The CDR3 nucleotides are TGCGCCAGCAGCTTCTCTAGCGGGGGGGTATCTGAGCAGTTCTTC. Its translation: CASSFSSGGVSEQFF. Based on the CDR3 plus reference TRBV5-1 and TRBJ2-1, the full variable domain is KAGVTQTPRYLIKTRGQQVTLSCSPISGHRSVSWYQQTPGQGLQFLFEYFSETQRNKGNFPGRFSGRQFSNSRSEMNVSTLELGDSALYLCASSFSSGGVSEQFFGPGTRLTVL.

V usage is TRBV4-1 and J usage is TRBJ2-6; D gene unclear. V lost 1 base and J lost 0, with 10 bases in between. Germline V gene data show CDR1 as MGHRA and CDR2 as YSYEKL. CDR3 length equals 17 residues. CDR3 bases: TGCGCCAGCAGCCAAGTGTTCGGTCGCTCTGGGGCCAACGTCCTGACTTTC. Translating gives CASSQVFGRSGANVLTF.

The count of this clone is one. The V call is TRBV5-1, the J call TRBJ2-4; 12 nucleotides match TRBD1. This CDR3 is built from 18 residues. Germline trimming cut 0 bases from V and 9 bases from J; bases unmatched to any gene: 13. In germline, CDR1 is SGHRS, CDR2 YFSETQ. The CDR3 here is CASSLAEPGQGAGGIQYF. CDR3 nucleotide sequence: TGCGCCAGCAGCTTGGCAGAACCGGGACAGGGGGCAGGGGGCATTCAGTACTTC.

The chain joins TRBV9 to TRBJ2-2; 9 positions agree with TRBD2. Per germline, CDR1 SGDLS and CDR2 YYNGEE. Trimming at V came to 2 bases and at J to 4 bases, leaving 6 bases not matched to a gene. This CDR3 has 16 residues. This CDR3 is CASSVGGGVVTGELFF. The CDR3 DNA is TGTGCCAGCAGCGTTGGCGGGGGGGTAGTCACCGGGGAGCTGTTTTTT.

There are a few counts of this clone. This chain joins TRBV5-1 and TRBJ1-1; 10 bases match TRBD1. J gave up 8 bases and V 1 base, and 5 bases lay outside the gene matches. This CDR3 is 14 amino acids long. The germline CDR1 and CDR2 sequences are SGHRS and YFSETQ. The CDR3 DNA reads TGCGCCAGCAGCTTGACCGGGACAGGGGACGAAGCTTTCTTT. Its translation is CASSLTGTGDEAFF.